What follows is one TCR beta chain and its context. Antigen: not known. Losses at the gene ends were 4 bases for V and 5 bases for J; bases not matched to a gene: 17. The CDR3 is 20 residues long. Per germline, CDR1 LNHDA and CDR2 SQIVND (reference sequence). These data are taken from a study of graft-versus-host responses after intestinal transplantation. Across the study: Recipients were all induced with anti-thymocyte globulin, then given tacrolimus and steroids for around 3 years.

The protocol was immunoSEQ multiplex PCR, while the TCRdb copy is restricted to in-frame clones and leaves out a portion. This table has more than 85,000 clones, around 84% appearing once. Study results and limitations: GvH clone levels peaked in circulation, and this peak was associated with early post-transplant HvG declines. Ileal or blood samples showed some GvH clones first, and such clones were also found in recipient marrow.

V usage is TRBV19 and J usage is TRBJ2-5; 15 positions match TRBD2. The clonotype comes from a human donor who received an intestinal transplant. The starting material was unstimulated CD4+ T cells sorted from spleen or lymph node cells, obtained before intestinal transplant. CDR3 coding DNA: TGTGCCAGTAGTAGAAGTGGAGGGACTAGCGGGAGGTTCGGTACGGAGACCCAGTACTTC. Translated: CASSRSGGTSGRFGTETQYF.